This T cell receptor beta chain derives from a study of blood T cell repertoires in COVID-19. Recovery among Cohort 3 donors was established by two negative PCRs, clearance, or symptom resolution. V gave up 3 bases and J gave up 1 base, with 12 bases separating them. CDR1 SEHNR and CDR2 FQNEAQ come from the germline V gene (reference sequence). CDR3 length: 15 residues. Original handling: Counts of nucleated cells, estimated from reference gene primer amplification, were obtained. Assay: immunoSEQ multiplex PCR; the TCRdb copy retains only in-frame clones and omits some. Clone size and the V and J calls come from that table; the DNA yielded D and trimming. This table has about 180,000 clones, 80% to 90% appearing once.

J is TRBJ1-1 and V is TRBV7-9; D gene ambiguous. Sequenced: PBMCs or T cells enriched from blood (not recorded which). This TCR derives from a man in his fifties who had recovered from COVID-19. This CDR3 reads CASSFIFGGNTEAFF. The CDR3 DNA follows: TGTGCCAGCAGCTTTATTTTCGGTGGGAACACTGAAGCTTTCTTT.